The clone carrying this TCR beta chain was counted once. The sample comes from a study of cytomegalovirus exposure and HLA in healthy donors. Using immunoSEQ multiplex PCR, the repertoire was profiled, and TCRdb retains in-frame clones only, with some absent. The sample carries tens of thousands of clones, more than 70% recorded once. While the first cohort had 700 or so subjects, the donors belonged to the separate validation cohort of about 130 subjects. Germline V gene lookup returns CDR1 MDHEN and CDR2 SYDVKM. V lost 6 bases, J lost 0 bases, and 12 bases lay in between. This CDR3 has 16 amino acids.

This TCR was sampled from a woman aged 18-29 years in good health and CMV-seropositive. The chain joins TRBV28 to TRBJ1-6, with a possible D match to TRBD1 (5 bases). Sequencing input: PBMCs. Written as DNA, the CDR3 is TGTGCCAGCAGCGTCGACAGCAGCTCCTATAATTCACCCCTCCACTTT. This translates into CASSVDSSSYNSPLHF.